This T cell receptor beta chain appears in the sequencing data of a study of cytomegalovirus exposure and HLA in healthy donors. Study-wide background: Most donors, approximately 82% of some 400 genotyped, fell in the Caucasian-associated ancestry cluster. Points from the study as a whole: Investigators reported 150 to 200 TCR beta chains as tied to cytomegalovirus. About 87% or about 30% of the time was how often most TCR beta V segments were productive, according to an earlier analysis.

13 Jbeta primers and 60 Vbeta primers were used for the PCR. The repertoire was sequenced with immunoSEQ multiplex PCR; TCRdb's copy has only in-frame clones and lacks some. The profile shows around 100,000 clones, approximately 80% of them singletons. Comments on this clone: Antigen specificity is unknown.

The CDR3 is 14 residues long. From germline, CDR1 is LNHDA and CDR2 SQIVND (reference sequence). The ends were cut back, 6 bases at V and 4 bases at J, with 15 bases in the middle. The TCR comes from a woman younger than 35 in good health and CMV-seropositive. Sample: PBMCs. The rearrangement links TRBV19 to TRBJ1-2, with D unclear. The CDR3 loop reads CASSPRVGAYGYTF. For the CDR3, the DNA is TGTGCCAGTAGCCCCCGGGTGGGTGCCTATGGCTACACCTTC.